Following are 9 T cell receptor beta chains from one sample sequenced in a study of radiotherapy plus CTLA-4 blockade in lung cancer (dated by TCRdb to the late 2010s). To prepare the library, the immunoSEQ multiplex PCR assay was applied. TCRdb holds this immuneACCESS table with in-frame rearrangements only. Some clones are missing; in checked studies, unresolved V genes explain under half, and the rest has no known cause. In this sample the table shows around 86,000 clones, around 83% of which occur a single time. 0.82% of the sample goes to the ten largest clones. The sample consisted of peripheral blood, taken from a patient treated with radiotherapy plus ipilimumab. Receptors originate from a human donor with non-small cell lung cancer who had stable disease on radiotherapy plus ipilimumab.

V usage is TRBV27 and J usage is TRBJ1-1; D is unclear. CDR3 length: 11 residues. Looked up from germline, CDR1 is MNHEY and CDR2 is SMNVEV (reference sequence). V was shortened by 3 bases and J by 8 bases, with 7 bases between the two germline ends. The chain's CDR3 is CASSLGREAFF. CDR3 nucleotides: TGTGCCAGCAGTTTGGGCAGGGAAGCTTTCTTT.

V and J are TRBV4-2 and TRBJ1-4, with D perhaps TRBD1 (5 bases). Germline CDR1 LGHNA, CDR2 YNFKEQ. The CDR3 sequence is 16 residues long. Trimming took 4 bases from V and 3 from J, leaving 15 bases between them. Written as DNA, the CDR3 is TGTGCCAGCAGCCCTACGGGGGGGACTGCTAATGAAAAACTGTTTTTT. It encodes CASSPTGGTANEKLFF.

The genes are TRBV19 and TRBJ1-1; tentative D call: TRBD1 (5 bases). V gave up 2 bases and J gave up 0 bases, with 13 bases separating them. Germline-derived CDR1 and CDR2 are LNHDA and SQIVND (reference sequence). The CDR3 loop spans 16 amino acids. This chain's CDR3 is CASSIWGIGMNTEAFF. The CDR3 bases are TGTGCCAGTAGTATATGGGGGATCGGTATGAACACTGAAGCTTTCTTT.

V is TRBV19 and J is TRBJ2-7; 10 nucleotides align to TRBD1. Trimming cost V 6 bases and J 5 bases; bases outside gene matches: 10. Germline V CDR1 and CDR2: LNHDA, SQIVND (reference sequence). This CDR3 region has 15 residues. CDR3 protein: CASSNPGTGDDEQYF. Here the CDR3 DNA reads TGTGCCAGTAGCAACCCCGGGACAGGGGATGACGAGCAGTACTTC. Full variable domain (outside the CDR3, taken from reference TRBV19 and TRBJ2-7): DGGITQSPKYLFRKEGQNVTLSCEQNLNHDAMYWYRQDPGQGLRLIYYSQIVNDFQKGDIAEGYSVSREKKESFPLTVTSAQKNPTAFYLCASSNPGTGDDEQYFGPGTRLTVT.

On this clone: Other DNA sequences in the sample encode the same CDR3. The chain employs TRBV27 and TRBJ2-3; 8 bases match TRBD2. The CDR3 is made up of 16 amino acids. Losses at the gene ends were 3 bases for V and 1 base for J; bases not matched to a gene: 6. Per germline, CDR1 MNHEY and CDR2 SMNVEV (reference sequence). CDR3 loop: CASSFLLAAGTDTQYF. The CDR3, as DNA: TGTGCCAGCAGTTTTTTACTAGCGGCGGGCACAGATACGCAGTATTTT.

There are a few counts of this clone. The CDR3 here is CASSFEGTSGDNEQFF. The CDR3 coding sequence is TGTGCCAGCAGCTTTGAAGGGACTAGCGGTGACAATGAGCAGTTCTTC. The J gene is TRBJ2-1, the V gene TRBV12-1; the DNA was not compared with TRBD2, the D call given in the table. TRBV12-1 represents a pseudogene. The length of the CDR3 is 16 residues.

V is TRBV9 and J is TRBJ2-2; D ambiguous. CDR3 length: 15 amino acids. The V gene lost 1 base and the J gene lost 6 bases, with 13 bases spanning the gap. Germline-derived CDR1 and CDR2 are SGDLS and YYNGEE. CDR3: CASSVIADFAGELFF. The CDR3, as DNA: TGTGCCAGCAGCGTAATCGCCGATTTTGCCGGGGAGCTGTTTTTT.

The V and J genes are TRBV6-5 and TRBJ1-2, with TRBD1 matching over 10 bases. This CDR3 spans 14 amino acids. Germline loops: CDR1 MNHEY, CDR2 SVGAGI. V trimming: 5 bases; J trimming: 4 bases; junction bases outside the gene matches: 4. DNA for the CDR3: TGTGCCAGCAGTCGACAGGGGGCGGGCTATGGCTACACCTTC. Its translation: CASSRQGAGYGYTF.

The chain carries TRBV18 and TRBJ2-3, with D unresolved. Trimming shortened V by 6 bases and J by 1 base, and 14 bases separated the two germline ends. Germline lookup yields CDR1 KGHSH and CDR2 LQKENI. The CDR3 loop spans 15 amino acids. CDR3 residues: CASSTDARGTDTQYF. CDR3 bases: TGTGCCAGCTCGACGGACGCCCGGGGCACAGATACGCAGTATTTT.